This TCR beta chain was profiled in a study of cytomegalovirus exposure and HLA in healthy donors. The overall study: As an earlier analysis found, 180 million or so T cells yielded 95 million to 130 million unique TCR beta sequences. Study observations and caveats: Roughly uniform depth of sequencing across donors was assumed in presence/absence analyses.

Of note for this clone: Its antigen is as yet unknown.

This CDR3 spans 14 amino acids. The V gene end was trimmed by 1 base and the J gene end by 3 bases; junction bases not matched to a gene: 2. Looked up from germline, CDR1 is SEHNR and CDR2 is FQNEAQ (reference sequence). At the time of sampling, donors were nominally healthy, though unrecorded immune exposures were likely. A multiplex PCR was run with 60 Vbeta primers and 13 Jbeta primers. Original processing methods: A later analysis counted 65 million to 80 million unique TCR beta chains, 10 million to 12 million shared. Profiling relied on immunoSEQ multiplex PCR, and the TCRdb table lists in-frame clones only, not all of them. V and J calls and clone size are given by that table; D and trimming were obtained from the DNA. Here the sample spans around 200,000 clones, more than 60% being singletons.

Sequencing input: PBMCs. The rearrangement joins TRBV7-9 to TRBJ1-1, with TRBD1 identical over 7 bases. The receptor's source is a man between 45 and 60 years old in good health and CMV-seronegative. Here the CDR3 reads CASSLGQGDTEAFF. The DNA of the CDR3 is TGTGCCAGCAGCTTAGGGCAGGGGGACACTGAAGCTTTCTTT.